The clone carrying this TCR beta chain was observed at least ten times. This CDR3 is built from 14 residues. Looked up from germline, CDR1 is SGHRS and CDR2 is YFSETQ. With 0 bases removed from V and 3 bases from J, the gap between germline ends came to 9 bases. The source of the sample is a study of neurological immune-mediated disorders. TCRdb re-analysed the 5' RACE reads in MiXCR, keeping a single row per CDR3 protein. The data show 30,000 or so distinct CDR3 sequences, about 4.1% seen once. The TCR sequence derives from a woman in her 40s in good health. The gene calls are TRBV5-1 and TRBJ1-2; no clear D gene. The sample was CD4+ T cells from blood. CDR3 region: CASSLDEPYYGYTF. CDR3 DNA sequence: TGCGCCAGCAGCTTGGACGAACCCTACTATGGCTACACCTTC.